The sequence of this T cell receptor (beta chain) was determined in a study of cytomegalovirus exposure and HLA in healthy donors. Study-wide points: Later on, an analysis found that several of the most significant clusters appeared to be linked to common viral pathogens, which included parvovirus B19. A later analysis linked a missense DCLRE1C variant to TCR beta V- and J-gene trimming. Reports described diagnosis of cytomegalovirus status by the classifier as highly specific and sensitive. TCR beta V segments were, for the most part, productive about 87% or about 30% of the time in an earlier analysis.

CDR3 length: 13 amino acids. The germline gives CDR1 MNHNY, CDR2 SVGAGI (reference sequence). After removal of 8 bases from V and 3 bases from J, the junction contained 3 bases not matched to a gene. As concerns this clone: Its antigen is not identified.

The PCR employed 60 Vbeta primers together with 13 Jbeta primers. Libraries were prepared by immunoSEQ multiplex PCR; TCRdb keeps only in-frame clonotypes and omits some of them. This sample has some 190,000 clones, with roughly 80% found just once. Material for sequencing was PBMCs. The gene calls are TRBV6-6 and TRBJ2-5; the match to TRBD2 covers 10 bases. The receptor was isolated from a young woman in good health and CMV-seropositive. The CDR3: CASGGLAEETQYF. DNA for the CDR3: TGTGCCAGCGGAGGACTAGCGGAAGAGACCCAGTACTTC.